A single sample is the source of the 28 T cell receptor beta chains below, sequenced in a study of cytomegalovirus exposure and HLA in healthy donors (TCRdb year 2017). The library was prepared using the immunoSEQ multiplex PCR assay. For the multiplex PCR, a mixture combining 60 forward primers for TCR Vbeta segments and 13 reverse primers for TCR Jbeta segments was used. Held by TCRdb, this immuneACCESS table contains in-frame sequences only and omits some clones. Under half of the omission traces to an unresolved V gene where checked; the cause of the rest is unknown. The table for this sample lists roughly 64,000 clones. Together, the top ten hold approximately 4% of the sample. The sample consisted of PBMCs. The receptor set was obtained from a woman between 18 and 30 years old in good health and CMV-seronegative.

V is TRBV30 and J is TRBJ1-2; 9 nucleotides match TRBD1. V was clipped by 1 base and J by 5 bases; unmatched bases: 2. In germline, CDR1 is GTSNPN, CDR2 SVGIG (reference sequence). The CDR3 loop spans 13 amino acids. The CDR3 here is CAWSAQGAYGYTF. The CDR3 nucleotides read TGTGCCTGGAGTGCACAGGGGGCGTATGGCTACACCTTC.

V gene TRBV29-1 combines with J gene TRBJ1-5; 10 positions agree with TRBD1. The CDR3 extends over 13 amino acids. V gave up 4 bases and J gave up 6 bases; unmatched junction bases: 3. Germline V gene sequence: CDR1 SQVTM, CDR2 ANQGSEA. For the CDR3, the DNA is TGCAGCGTTGGGACAGGGGGTGCTCAGCCCCAGCATTTT. This translates into CSVGTGGAQPQHF.

The CDR3 here is CASRAAGAAYEQYF. In nucleotides, the CDR3 is TGTGCCAGTAGGGCAGCGGGGGCCGCCTACGAGCAGTACTTC. This chain joins TRBV19 and TRBJ2-7, with TRBD2 matching over 8 bases. The V gene end was trimmed by 6 bases and the J gene end by 2 bases; junction bases not matched to a gene: 6. The CDR3 contains 14 residues. Germline assignment: CDR1 LNHDA and CDR2 SQIVND (reference sequence). The full variable domain, with the rest looked up from reference TRBV19 and TRBJ2-7, is DGGITQSPKYLFRKEGQNVTLSCEQNLNHDAMYWYRQDPGQGLRLIYYSQIVNDFQKGDIAEGYSVSREKKESFPLTVTSAQKNPTAFYLCASRAAGAAYEQYFGPGTRLTVT.

V and J are TRBV5-1 and TRBJ2-1, with TRBD2 identical over 8 bases. CDR1 is SGHRS, CDR2 YFSETQ, per germline. J lost 8 bases, V lost 1 base, and 8 bases had no gene match. The CDR3 covers 15 residues. CDR3 sequence reads: CASSLNGGAFDEQFF. The CDR3 DNA sequence: TGCGCCAGCAGCTTGAACGGGGGGGCGTTCGATGAGCAGTTCTTC.

The CDR3 DNA follows: TGCAGCGTTGGCACCACAGGGGGCGCAGATGAAAAACTGTTTTTT. Protein product: CSVGTTGGADEKLFF. J is TRBJ1-4 and V is TRBV29-1; 9 bases match TRBD1. Germline V gene sequence: CDR1 SQVTM, CDR2 ANQGSEA. CDR3 length: 15 amino acids. V was clipped by 4 bases and J by 6 bases; unmatched bases: 9.

In DNA form, the CDR3 reads TGCGCCAGCAGCCAAGATCCCACAGGGGCCGCCTTGGGCTACACCTTC. It encodes CASSQDPTGAALGYTF. The chain combines TRBV4-1 with TRBJ1-2, with 7 bases fitting TRBD1. The trim removed 0 bases at V and 8 bases at J, leaving 12 bases unmatched. Germline lookup yields CDR1 MGHRA and CDR2 YSYEKL. This CDR3 has 16 residues.

This rearrangement joins TRBV18 to TRBJ2-1; a weak D match, TRBD2 (5 bases). Germline V gene lookup returns CDR1 KGHSH and CDR2 LQKENI. V lost 3 bases and J lost 8, with 8 bases in between. The CDR3 runs to 12 residues. CDR3 in amino acids: CASSPRAYEQFF. CDR3 bases: TGTGCCAGCTCACCGAGGGCATATGAGCAGTTCTTC.

This chain links TRBV5-1 with TRBJ2-7; D remains ambiguous. The CDR3 totals 12 residues. CDR1 SGHRS and CDR2 YFSETQ come from the germline V gene. V lost 3 bases and J 5 bases, leaving 9 bases between the germline ends. CDR3 region: CASSSTAHEQYF. As DNA, the CDR3 is TGCGCCAGCAGCTCTACTGCCCACGAGCAGTACTTC.

V and J are TRBV19 and TRBJ2-1; 10 nucleotides match TRBD2. CDR1 and CDR2 from the germline V gene are LNHDA and SQIVND (reference sequence). The junction had 9 bases not matched to a gene; V was cut back by 5 bases and J by 8 bases. The CDR3 totals 15 residues. Written as DNA, the CDR3 is TGTGCCAGTAGTCCCAGAGCGGGGGGGCACGATGAGCAGTTCTTC. This gives the protein CASSPRAGGHDEQFF.

This rearrangement joins TRBV9 to TRBJ1-2; TRBD1 agrees at 8 bases. Germline V gives CDR1 SGDLS, CDR2 YYNGEE. This CDR3 has 15 amino acids. V was pared by 0 bases and J by 3 bases, with 4 bases of the junction left unmatched. The CDR3 reads CASSVGQGADYGYTF. For the CDR3, the DNA is TGTGCCAGCAGCGTAGGGCAGGGGGCGGACTATGGCTACACCTTC. Based on the CDR3 plus reference TRBV9 and TRBJ1-2, the full variable domain is DSGVTQTPKHLITATGQRVTLRCSPRSGDLSVYWYQQSLDQGLQFLIQYYNGEERAKGNILERFSAQQFPDLHSELNLSSLELGDSALYFCASSVGQGADYGYTFGSGTRLTVV.

The chain links TRBV15 to TRBJ2-7; 9 bases map to TRBD1. The CDR3 consists of 15 residues. Looked up from germline, CDR1 is LNHNV and CDR2 is YYDKDF (reference sequence). The ends lost 0 bases at V and 3 bases at J; junction bases unmatched: 3. CDR3 DNA: TGTGCCACCAGCAGAGATGCGACAGGGGGCTACGAGCAGTACTTC. It translates to CATSRDATGGYEQYF.

V usage is TRBV5-4 and J usage is TRBJ2-7, with 10 nucleotides matching TRBD2. CDR1 is SGHNT and CDR2 is YYREEE in the germline V gene (reference sequence). V gave up 3 bases and J gave up 3 bases; unmatched junction bases: 0. This CDR3 is built from 13 residues. CDR3 DNA sequence: TGTGCCAGCAGCTCTAGCGGGGGCTACGAGCAGTACTTC. Translating it yields CASSSSGGYEQYF.

Points on this clone: This sample also contains other DNA sequences that code for the same CDR3. This chain uses TRBV6-5 with TRBJ1-5; 7 positions match TRBD1. The CDR3 is made up of 14 amino acids. J was trimmed by 2 bases and V by 5 bases; bases with no gene match: 3. Looked up from germline, CDR1 is MNHEY and CDR2 is SVGAGI. The CDR3 sequence: CASSPDRGNQPQHF. Here the CDR3 DNA reads TGTGCCAGCAGTCCAGACAGGGGCAATCAGCCCCAGCATTTT.

The chain couples TRBV19 to TRBJ2-7, with 9 bases matching TRBD2. After removal of 3 bases from V and 0 bases from J, the junction contained 9 bases not matched to a gene. The CDR3 loop spans 17 amino acids. CDR1 LNHDA and CDR2 SQIVND come from the germline V gene (reference sequence). CDR3 sequence reads: CASSIEVAGESSYEQYF. The CDR3 nucleotides are TGTGCCAGTAGTATTGAGGTAGCGGGGGAAAGCTCCTACGAGCAGTACTTC.

This rearrangement joins TRBV15 to TRBJ2-7; the match to TRBD2 covers 8 bases. Germline V gives CDR1 LNHNV, CDR2 YYDKDF (reference sequence). This CDR3 is 16 amino acids long. V lost 2 bases to trimming and J lost 3 bases; unmatched junction nucleotides: 9. The CDR3 DNA is TGTGCCACCAGCAGACCCGGTAGCGGGGCCGACTACGAGCAGTACTTC. Its translation is CATSRPGSGADYEQYF. Based on the CDR3 plus reference TRBV15 and TRBJ2-7, the full variable domain is DAMVIQNPRYQVTQFGKPVTLSCSQTLNHNVMYWYQQKSSQAPKLLFHYYDKDFNNEADTPDNFQSRRPNTSFCFLDIRSPGLGDTAMYLCATSRPGSGADYEQYFGPGTRLTVT.

CDR3 in DNA: TGTGCCAGCAGTGAATTGTTATCGAACACTGAAGCTTTCTTT. Translating gives CASSELLSNTEAFF. The V call is TRBV25-1, the J call TRBJ1-1; unclear D gene. Germline V gene lookup returns CDR1 MGHDK and CDR2 SYGVNS. The CDR3 spans 14 residues. The V gene lost 1 base and the J gene lost 1 base, with 7 bases spanning the gap.

This chain links TRBV30 with TRBJ1-2; 10 positions match TRBD1. The CDR3 runs to 14 residues. The germline gives CDR1 GTSNPN, CDR2 SVGIG (reference sequence). Germline trimming cut 5 bases from V and 6 bases from J; bases unmatched to any gene: 9. For the CDR3, the DNA is TGTGCCTGGGATCCCTCCGGGACAGGGGATGGCTACACCTTC. This gives the protein CAWDPSGTGDGYTF.

The rearrangement joins TRBV2 to TRBJ2-7, with a possible D match to TRBD2 (6 bases). Trimming took 8 bases from V and 5 from J, leaving 16 bases between them. The CDR3 totals 13 residues. The V gene's germline CDR1 is SNHLY and CDR2 FYNNEI. The CDR3 DNA reads TGTGCCAGCTCGGTCGGTTGGGGGGACGAGCAGTACTTC. As protein: CASSVGWGDEQYF.

The rearrangement links TRBV5-4 to TRBJ2-7; 8 nucleotides align to TRBD1. J gave up 3 bases and V 1 base, and 3 bases lay outside the gene matches. Per germline, CDR1 SGHNT and CDR2 YYREEE (reference sequence). CDR3 length: 14 residues. CDR3 nucleotides: TGTGCCAGCAGCTTGAAGGACAGGGTCTACGAGCAGTACTTC. Its protein product is CASSLKDRVYEQYF.

The rearrangement links TRBV6-1 to TRBJ2-7; 8 bases agree with TRBD1. V lost 4 bases, J lost 3 bases, and 5 bases stayed unmatched. Germline CDR1 MNHNS, CDR2 SASEGT. The CDR3 sequence is 14 residues long. CDR3 residues: CASSVGTGFYEQYF. DNA for the CDR3: TGTGCCAGCAGTGTGGGGACAGGCTTCTACGAGCAGTACTTC.

This chain's CDR3 is CASGLKTLSGNTIYF. CDR3 nucleotides: TGTGCTAGTGGTCTAAAAACCCTCTCTGGAAACACCATATATTTT. The rearrangement links TRBV12-5 to TRBJ1-3; D remains unclear. Germline loops: CDR1 LGHNT, CDR2 FRNRAP. The CDR3 is 15 amino acids. V lost 5 bases to trimming and J lost 0 bases, with 11 bases between them.

V and J are TRBV6-5 and TRBJ1-2; D might be TRBD1 (6 bases). The V and J ends lost 2 bases and 4 bases respectively, with 17 bases between them. From germline, CDR1 is MNHEY and CDR2 SVGAGI. The CDR3 covers 16 residues. The CDR3 bases are TGTGCCAGCAGTTACAGAAAGACAGGAGGAGGCTATGGCTACACCTTC. Protein: CASSYRKTGGGYGYTF.

The chain carries TRBV18 and TRBJ2-3, with D possibly matching TRBD1 (6 bases). CDR1 and CDR2 from the germline V gene are KGHSH and LQKENI. The CDR3 sequence is 16 residues long. V lost 5 bases and J lost 0, with 15 bases in between. CDR3 loop: CASSSAQGMSTDTQYF. CDR3 coding DNA: TGTGCCAGCTCATCGGCCCAGGGGATGAGCACAGATACGCAGTATTTT.

V and J are TRBV30 and TRBJ1-1; no clear D gene. Germline V gene data show CDR1 as GTSNPN and CDR2 as SVGIG (reference sequence). This CDR3 has 14 amino acids. The V and J ends lost 2 bases and 1 base respectively, with 11 bases between them. The CDR3 sequence: CAWSTKTGNTEAFF. The CDR3 DNA reads as TGTGCCTGGAGTACAAAGACTGGGAACACTGAAGCTTTCTTT.

The rearrangement joins TRBV5-1 to TRBJ1-1; tentative D call: TRBD1 (6 bases). The CDR3 extends over 14 amino acids. V was clipped by 1 base and J by 3 bases, with 10 bases between them. In germline, CDR1 is SGHRS, CDR2 YFSETQ. CDR3 protein: CASSLPGVDTEAFF. As DNA, the CDR3 is TGCGCCAGCAGCTTGCCAGGGGTGGACACTGAAGCTTTCTTT.

The chain links TRBV5-1 to TRBJ2-7, with a weak D call TRBD2 (6 bases). This CDR3 contains 15 residues. The V gene lost 0 bases and the J gene lost 3 bases, with 13 bases spanning the gap. Germline CDR1 is SGHRS and CDR2 is YFSETQ. This CDR3 is CASSLEVSGSYEQYF. Here the CDR3 DNA reads TGCGCCAGCAGCTTGGAGGTTAGCGGAAGCTACGAGCAGTACTTC.

This chain joins TRBV7-8 and TRBJ2-7, with 12 bases identical to TRBD2. The V gene's germline CDR1 is SGHVS and CDR2 FQNEAQ. The junction had 7 bases not matched to a gene; V was cut back by 5 bases and J by 2 bases. The CDR3 contains 16 residues. The CDR3 region has the DNA TGTGCCAGCAGCCCCCGACTAGCGGGAGTACCCTACGAGCAGTACTTC. Residues: CASSPRLAGVPYEQYF.

The gene calls are TRBV4-2 and TRBJ1-2, with 7 bases lining up with TRBD1. Germline trimming cut 0 bases from V and 5 bases from J; bases unmatched to any gene: 12. This CDR3 region has 17 residues. The germline CDR1 and CDR2 sequences are LGHNA and YNFKEQ. The CDR3 DNA is TGTGCCAGCAGCCAAGAAGCGGGGGACAGAATCGCGTATGGCTACACCTTC. Its translation: CASSQEAGDRIAYGYTF.